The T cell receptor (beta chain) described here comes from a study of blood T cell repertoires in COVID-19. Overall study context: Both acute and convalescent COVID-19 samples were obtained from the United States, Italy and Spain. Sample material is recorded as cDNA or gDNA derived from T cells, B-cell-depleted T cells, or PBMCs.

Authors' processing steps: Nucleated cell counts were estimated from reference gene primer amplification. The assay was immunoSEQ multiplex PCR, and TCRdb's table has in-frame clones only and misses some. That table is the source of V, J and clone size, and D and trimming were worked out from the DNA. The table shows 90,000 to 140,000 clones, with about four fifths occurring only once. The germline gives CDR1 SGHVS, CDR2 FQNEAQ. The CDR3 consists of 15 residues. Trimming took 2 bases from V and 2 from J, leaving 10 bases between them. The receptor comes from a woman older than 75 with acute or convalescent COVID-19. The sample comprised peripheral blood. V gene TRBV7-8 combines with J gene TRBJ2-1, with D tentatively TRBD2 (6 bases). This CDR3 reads CASSLIGGTYNEQFF. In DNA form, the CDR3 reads TGTGCCAGCAGCTTAATCGGGGGAACCTACAATGAGCAGTTCTTC.